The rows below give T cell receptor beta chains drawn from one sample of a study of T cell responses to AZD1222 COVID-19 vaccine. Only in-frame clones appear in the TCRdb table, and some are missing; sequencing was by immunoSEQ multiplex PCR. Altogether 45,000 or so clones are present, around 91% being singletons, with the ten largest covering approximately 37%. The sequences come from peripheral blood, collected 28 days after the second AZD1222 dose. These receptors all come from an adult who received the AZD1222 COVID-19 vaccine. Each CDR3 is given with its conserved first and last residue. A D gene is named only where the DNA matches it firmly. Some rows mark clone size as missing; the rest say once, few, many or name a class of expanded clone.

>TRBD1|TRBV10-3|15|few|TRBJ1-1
CAIRRNGQGDTEAFF
TGTGCCATCAGGAGAAACGGACAGGGGGACACTGAAGCTTTCTTT
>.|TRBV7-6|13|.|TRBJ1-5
CASSLGGVQPQHF
TGTGCCAGCAGCTTAGGGGGGGTTCAGCCCCAGCATTTT
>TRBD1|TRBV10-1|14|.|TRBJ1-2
CASSGGAGGYGYTF
TGCGCCAGCAGCGGGGGGGCAGGGGGCTATGGCTACACCTTC
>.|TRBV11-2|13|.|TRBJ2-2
CASSLERGGELFF
TGTGCCAGCAGCTTAGAAAGAGGCGGGGAGCTGTTTTTT
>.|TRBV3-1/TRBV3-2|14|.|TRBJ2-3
CATGEASSADTQYF
TGTGCCACCGGGGAGGCTAGCAGCGCAGATACGCAGTATTTT
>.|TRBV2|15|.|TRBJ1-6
CASTTSAGLNSPLHF
TGTGCCAGCACGACGAGTGCCGGACTAAATTCACCCCTCCACTTT
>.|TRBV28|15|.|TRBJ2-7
CASSLPGTFAYEQYF
TGTGCCAGCAGTTTACCCGGGACGTTCGCCTACGAGCAGTACTTC
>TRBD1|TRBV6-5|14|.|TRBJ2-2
CASRGQGVTGELFF
TGTGCCAGCAGAGGACAGGGGGTCACCGGGGAGCTGTTTTTT
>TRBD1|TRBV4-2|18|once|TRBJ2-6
CASRPLGGQGGLANVLTF
TGTGCCAGCAGGCCCCTTGGGGGACAGGGAGGGTTAGCCAACGTCCTGACTTTC
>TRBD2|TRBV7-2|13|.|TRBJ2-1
CASSSWGGNEQFF
TGTGCCAGCAGCTCGTGGGGGGGAAATGAGCAGTTCTTC
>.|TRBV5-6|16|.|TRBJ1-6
CASSTESGLTNSPLHF
TGTGCCAGCAGCACCGAATCGGGACTGACGAATTCACCCCTCCACTTT
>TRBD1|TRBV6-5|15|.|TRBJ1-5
CASKEGATGNQPQHF
TGTGCCAGCAAAGAGGGGGCGACGGGCAATCAGCCCCAGCATTTT
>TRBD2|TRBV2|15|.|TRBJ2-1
CASRAGLGSTNEQFF
TGTGCCAGCAGGGCTGGACTAGGTTCGACGAATGAGCAGTTCTTC
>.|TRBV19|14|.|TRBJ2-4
CASSRRGDSDIQYF
TGTGCCAGTAGCCGTCGGGGGGACAGCGACATTCAGTACTTC
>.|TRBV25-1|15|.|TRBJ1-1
CASKPNRVGNTEAFF
TGTGCCAGCAAGCCTAACAGGGTGGGGAACACTGAAGCTTTCTTT